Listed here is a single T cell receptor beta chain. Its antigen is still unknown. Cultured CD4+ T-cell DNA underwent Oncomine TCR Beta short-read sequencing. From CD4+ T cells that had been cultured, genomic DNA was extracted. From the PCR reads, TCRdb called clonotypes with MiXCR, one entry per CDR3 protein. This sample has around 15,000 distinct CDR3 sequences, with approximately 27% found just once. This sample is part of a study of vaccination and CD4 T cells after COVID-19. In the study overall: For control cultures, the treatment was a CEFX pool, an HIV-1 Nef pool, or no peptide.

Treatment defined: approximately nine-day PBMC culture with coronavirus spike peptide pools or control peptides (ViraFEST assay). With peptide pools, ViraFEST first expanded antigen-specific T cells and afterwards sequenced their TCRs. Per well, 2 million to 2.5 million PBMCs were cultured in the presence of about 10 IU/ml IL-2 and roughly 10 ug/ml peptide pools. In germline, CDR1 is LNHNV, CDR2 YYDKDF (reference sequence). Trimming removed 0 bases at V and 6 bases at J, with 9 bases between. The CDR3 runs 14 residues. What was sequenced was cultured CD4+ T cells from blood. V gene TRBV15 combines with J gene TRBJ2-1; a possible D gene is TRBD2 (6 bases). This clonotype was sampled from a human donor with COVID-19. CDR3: CATSRDRGINEQFF. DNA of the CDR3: TGTGCCACCAGCAGAGATCGGGGGATCAATGAGCAGTTCTTC.